Listed below are T cell receptor beta chains from one sample, sequenced in a study of blood T cell repertoires in COVID-19. Using immunoSEQ multiplex PCR, the repertoire was profiled, and TCRdb retains in-frame clones only, with some absent. The sample gives roughly 280,000 clones, less than 90% of which show up once; 4.2% is in the top ten. Sequences were obtained from peripheral blood. Receptor source: a man in his sixties with acute or convalescent COVID-19. Both conserved end residues are part of each CDR3. Fields, in order: D gene, J gene, V gene, clone size, CDR3 protein, CDR3 DNA. The D gene is left open where the match is weak. Size values are once, few and many counts, or a class for expanded clones, and some rows have none.

D: NA; J: TRBJ2-5; V: TRBV6-5; size: NA; CDR3: CASGLDSLETQYF; DNA: TGTGCCAGCGGATTGGACAGTTTAGAGACCCAGTACTTC
D: TRBD2; J: TRBJ2-7; V: TRBV14; size: NA; CDR3: CASSPGLAANYEQYF; DNA: TGTGCCAGCAGCCCGGGACTAGCGGCCAACTACGAGCAGTACTTC
D: NA; J: TRBJ1-1; V: TRBV6-1; size: NA; CDR3: CASSEDNRGRLGNTEAFF; DNA: TGTGCCAGCAGTGAAGACAATAGAGGGAGGCTCGGGAACACTGAAGCTTTCTTT
D: TRBD2; J: TRBJ2-4; V: TRBV7-2; size: few; CDR3: CASSLARFRGELAKNIQYF; DNA: TGTGCCAGCAGCTTAGCAAGGTTTCGGGGGGAATTAGCCAAAAACATTCAGTACTTC
D: TRBD2; J: TRBJ2-7; V: TRBV2; size: NA; CDR3: CASFPSSGGPGEQYF; DNA: TGTGCCAGCTTCCCGTCTAGCGGGGGGCCAGGCGAGCAGTACTTC
D: TRBD2; J: TRBJ2-5; V: TRBV6-5; size: NA; CDR3: CASRSGGGGRETQYF; DNA: TGTGCCAGCAGAAGTGGCGGGGGGGGTAGAGAGACCCAGTACTTC
D: TRBD1; J: TRBJ1-1; V: TRBV30; size: few; CDR3: CAWSPYHRGSAEAFF; DNA: TGTGCCTGGAGCCCCTACCACAGGGGTAGCGCTGAAGCTTTCTTT
D: TRBD1; J: TRBJ2-5; V: TRBV27; size: once; CDR3: CASSPVTGLWGETQYF; DNA: TGTGCCAGCAGTCCGGTGACAGGGCTTTGGGGGGAGACCCAGTACTTC
D: TRBD2; J: TRBJ2-2; V: TRBV7-3; size: NA; CDR3: CASSPGGSDTGELFF; DNA: TGTGCCAGCAGCCCGGGAGGATCTGACACCGGGGAGCTGTTTTTT
D: NA; J: TRBJ2-4; V: TRBV27; size: NA; CDR3: CASSPAAKNIQYF; DNA: TGTGCCAGCAGCCCTGCGGCCAAAAACATTCAGTACTTC
D: NA; J: TRBJ1-6; V: TRBV2; size: NA; CDR3: CASSDAPNSGPLHF; DNA: TGTGCCAGCAGTGATGCTCCTAATTCGGGACCCCTCCACTTT
D: TRBD2; J: TRBJ2-7; V: TRBV2; size: NA; CDR3: CASSVGLAGVGEQYF; DNA: TGTGCCAGCAGTGTGGGACTAGCGGGGGTCGGCGAGCAGTACTTC
D: NA; J: TRBJ2-3; V: TRBV7-2; size: NA; CDR3: CASSSAGGADTQYF; DNA: TGTGCCAGCAGCTCGGCCGGTGGAGCAGATACGCAGTATTTT
D: TRBD1; J: TRBJ1-1; V: TRBV6-2/TRBV6-3; size: NA; CDR3: CASSFRGLLNTEAFF; DNA: TGTGCCAGCAGCTTCAGGGGGCTCCTGAACACTGAAGCTTTCTTT
D: NA; J: TRBJ2-4; V: TRBV28; size: NA; CDR3: CASSFWQGLNIQYF; DNA: TGTGCCAGCAGTTTCTGGCAGGGCTTAAACATTCAGTACTTC
D: TRBD1; J: TRBJ1-1; V: TRBV7-9; size: NA; CDR3: CASSFRRDRGLNTEAFF; DNA: TGTGCCAGCAGCTTCCGCCGGGACAGGGGGCTGAACACTGAAGCTTTCTTT
D: NA; J: TRBJ2-7; V: TRBV5-1; size: NA; CDR3: CASSLELAELAYEQYF; DNA: TGCGCCAGCAGCTTGGAGTTGGCCGAACTAGCCTACGAGCAGTACTTC
D: TRBD1; J: TRBJ1-2; V: TRBV19; size: once; CDR3: CASSDFGRGIYGYTF; DNA: TGTGCCAGTAGCGATTTCGGCAGGGGGATCTATGGCTACACCTTC
D: NA; J: TRBJ1-6; V: TRBV5-1; size: NA; CDR3: CASSLGGQNNSPLHF; DNA: TGCGCCAGCAGCTTGGGCGGGCAGAATAATTCACCCCTCCACTTT
D: NA; J: TRBJ2-6; V: TRBV18; size: NA; CDR3: CASSPDRSRGANVLTF; DNA: TGTGCCAGCTCACCCGACAGGTCCCGGGGGGCCAACGTCCTGACTTTC
D: NA; J: TRBJ1-1; V: TRBV6-5; size: NA; CDR3: CASNREGGSEAFF; DNA: TGTGCCAGCAATAGGGAAGGGGGTTCTGAAGCTTTCTTT
D: TRBD1; J: TRBJ2-1; V: TRBV6-1; size: NA; CDR3: CASSEPGQGAEQFF; DNA: TGTGCCAGCAGTGAGCCGGGACAGGGGGCTGAGCAGTTCTTC